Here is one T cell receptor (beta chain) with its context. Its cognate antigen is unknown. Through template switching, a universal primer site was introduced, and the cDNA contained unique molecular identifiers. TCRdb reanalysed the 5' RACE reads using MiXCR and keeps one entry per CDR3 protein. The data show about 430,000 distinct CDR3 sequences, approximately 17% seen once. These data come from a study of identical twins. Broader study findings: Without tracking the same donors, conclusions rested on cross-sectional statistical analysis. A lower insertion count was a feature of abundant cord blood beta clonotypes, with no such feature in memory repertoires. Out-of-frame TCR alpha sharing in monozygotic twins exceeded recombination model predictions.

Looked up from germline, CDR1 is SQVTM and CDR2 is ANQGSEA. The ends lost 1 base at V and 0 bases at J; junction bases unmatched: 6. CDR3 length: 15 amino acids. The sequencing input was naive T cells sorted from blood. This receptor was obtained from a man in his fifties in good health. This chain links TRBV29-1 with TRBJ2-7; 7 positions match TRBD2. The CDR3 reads CSVEVRGSASYEQYF. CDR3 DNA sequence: TGCAGCGTTGAAGTCCGCGGGAGTGCCTCCTACGAGCAGTACTTC.